The present T cell receptor beta chain was sequenced within a study of metastatic and nonmetastatic thyroid tumors. The V segment lost 10 bases and the J segment 10 bases; nucleotides outside the gene matches: 8. This CDR3 is built from 11 residues. Germline CDR1 is LNHDA and CDR2 is SQIVND (reference sequence). Ahead of thyroid surgery, no patient had received treatment of any kind. This clone has a handful of counts. With MiXCR, TCRdb called clones anew from the PCR reads. The sample lists about 90,000 clones, roughly 8.6% seen once, with approximately 8.8% in the top ten. The origin of this receptor is a female donor with papillary thyroid cancer or a benign thyroid nodule (not recorded which). Some clones in this sample may be carry-over from other donors' samples. The sequenced material came from blood. The chain combines TRBV19 with TRBJ2-5, with 8 bases identical to TRBD2. The CDR3 nucleotides read TGTGCCACCCTGACCGGGAGGGACCAGTACTTC. Translated: CATLTGRDQYF.